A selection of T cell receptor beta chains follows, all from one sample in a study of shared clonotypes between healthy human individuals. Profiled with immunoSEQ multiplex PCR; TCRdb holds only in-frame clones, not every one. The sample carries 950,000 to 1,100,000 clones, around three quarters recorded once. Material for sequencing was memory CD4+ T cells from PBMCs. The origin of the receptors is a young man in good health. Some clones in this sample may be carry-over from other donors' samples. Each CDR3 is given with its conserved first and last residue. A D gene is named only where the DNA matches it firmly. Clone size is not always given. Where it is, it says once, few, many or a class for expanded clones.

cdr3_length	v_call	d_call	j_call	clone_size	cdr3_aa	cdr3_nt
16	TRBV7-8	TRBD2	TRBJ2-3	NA	CASSLRTSGSADTQYF	TGTGCCAGCAGCTTAAGGACTAGCGGGAGCGCAGATACGCAGTATTTT
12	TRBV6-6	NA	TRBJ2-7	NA	CASTGTLYEQYF	TGTGCCAGCACCGGGACCCTCTACGAGCAGTACTTC
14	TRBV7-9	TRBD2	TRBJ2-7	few	CASALAELSYEQYF	TGTGCCAGCGCACTAGCGGAACTCTCCTACGAGCAGTACTTC
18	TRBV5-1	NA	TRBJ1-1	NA	CASSLGGSGSAMNTEAFF	TGCGCCAGCAGCTTGGGGGGGTCGGGGTCCGCCATGAACACTGAAGCTTTCTTT
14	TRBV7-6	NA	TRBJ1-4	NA	CASSRGTVFEKLFF	TGTGCCAGCAGCCGAGGGACGGTATTTGAAAAACTGTTTTTT
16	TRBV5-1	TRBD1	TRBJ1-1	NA	CASSLGRGSLNTEAFF	TGCGCCAGCAGCTTGGGCAGGGGGTCCCTGAACACTGAAGCTTTCTTT
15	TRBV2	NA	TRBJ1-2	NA	CASSEGRGANYGYTF	TGTGCCAGCAGTGAAGGGAGGGGAGCTAACTATGGCTACACCTTC
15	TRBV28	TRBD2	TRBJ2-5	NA	CASRAGGAEGETQYF	TGTGCCAGCAGAGCGGGGGGAGCGGAGGGGGAGACCCAGTACTTC
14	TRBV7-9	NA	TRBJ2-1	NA	CASIEGGGYNEQFF	TGTGCCAGCATCGAGGGGGGGGGCTACAATGAGCAGTTCTTC
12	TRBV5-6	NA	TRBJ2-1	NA	CASSFLGYEQFF	TGTGCCAGCAGCTTTCTAGGGTATGAGCAGTTCTTC
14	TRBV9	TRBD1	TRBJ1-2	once	CASSVGQGPYGYTF	TGTGCCAGCAGCGTAGGACAGGGTCCCTATGGCTACACCTTC
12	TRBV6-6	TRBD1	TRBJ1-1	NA	CASRQGILEAFF	TGTGCCAGCAGACAGGGGATTTTGGAAGCTTTCTTT
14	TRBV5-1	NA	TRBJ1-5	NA	CASSEGGANQPQHF	TGCGCCAGCAGCGAAGGGGGAGCCAATCAGCCCCAGCATTTT
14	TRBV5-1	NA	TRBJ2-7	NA	CASSFSGNSYEQYF	TGCGCCAGCAGCTTTAGCGGAAACTCCTACGAGCAGTACTTC
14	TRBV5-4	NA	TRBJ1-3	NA	CASSLAGARDTIYF	TGTGCCAGCAGCTTGGCAGGGGCTCGTGACACCATATATTTT
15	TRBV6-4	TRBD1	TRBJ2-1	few	CASSKWPGQGNEQFF	TGTGCCAGCAGTAAATGGCCGGGACAGGGGAATGAGCAGTTCTTC
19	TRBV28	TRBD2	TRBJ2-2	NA	CASSLLSLAGPTNTGELFF	TGTGCCAGCAGTTTACTTAGCCTAGCGGGACCCACGAACACCGGGGAGCTGTTTTTT
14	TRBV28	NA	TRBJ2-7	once	CASSSPGLLYEQYF	TGTGCCAGCAGCTCCCCGGGCCTTTTGTACGAGCAGTACTTC
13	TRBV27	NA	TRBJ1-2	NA	CASSSDRLYGYTF	TGTGCCAGCAGTTCCGACAGGTTGTATGGCTACACCTTC
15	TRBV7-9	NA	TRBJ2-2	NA	CASSQDQSRTGELFF	TGTGCCAGCAGCCAAGATCAATCCCGCACCGGGGAGCTGTTTTTT
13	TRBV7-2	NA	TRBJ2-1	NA	CASSWRGATEQFF	TGTGCCAGCAGCTGGCGCGGGGCGACGGAGCAGTTCTTC
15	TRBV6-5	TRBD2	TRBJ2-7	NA	CASSYSGLAGYEQYF	TGTGCCAGCAGTTACTCAGGCCTAGCGGGCTACGAGCAGTACTTC
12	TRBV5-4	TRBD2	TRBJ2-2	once	CATQAGAGELFF	TGTGCCACGCAGGCGGGAGCCGGGGAGCTGTTTTTT
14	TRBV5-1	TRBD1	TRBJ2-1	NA	CASSLGTGYNEQFF	TGCGCCAGCAGCCTGGGGACAGGCTACAATGAGCAGTTCTTC
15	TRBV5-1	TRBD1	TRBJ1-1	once	CASSLTGGKNTEAFF	TGCGCCAGCAGCTTGACAGGGGGGAAAAACACTGAAGCTTTCTTT
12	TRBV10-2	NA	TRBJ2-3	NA	CASEASTDTQYF	TGCGCCAGCGAAGCTAGCACAGATACGCAGTATTTT
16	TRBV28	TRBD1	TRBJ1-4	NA	CASSLIMVQGGEKLFF	TGTGCCAGCAGTTTAATCATGGTTCAGGGGGGGGAAAAACTGTTTTTT
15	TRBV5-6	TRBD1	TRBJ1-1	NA	CASTLSGTGGFEAFF	TGTGCCAGCACCTTATCCGGGACAGGGGGATTTGAAGCTTTCTTT
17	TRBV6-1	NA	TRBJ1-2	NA	CASSEYVGAQRDYGYTF	TGTGCCAGCAGTGAATATGTGGGGGCTCAAAGGGACTATGGCTACACCTTC
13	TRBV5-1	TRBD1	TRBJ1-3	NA	CASADRAGNTIYF	TGCGCCAGCGCTGACAGGGCTGGAAACACCATATATTTT
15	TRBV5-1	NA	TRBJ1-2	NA	CASSRGLPTNYGYTF	TGCGCCAGCAGCCGAGGACTGCCGACTAACTATGGCTACACCTTC
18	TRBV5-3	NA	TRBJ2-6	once	CARSPQPPPGSGANVLTF	TGTGCCAGAAGCCCCCAACCACCCCCAGGCTCTGGGGCCAACGTCCTGACTTTC
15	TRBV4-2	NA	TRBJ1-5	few	CASSQDPGSAQPQHF	TGTGCCAGCAGCCAAGATCCGGGGAGCGCTCAGCCCCAGCATTTT
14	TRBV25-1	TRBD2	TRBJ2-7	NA	CASSVREGLYEQYF	TGTGCCAGCAGTGTGCGGGAGGGCCTGTACGAGCAGTACTTC
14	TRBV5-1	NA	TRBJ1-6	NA	CASSPGEWNSPLHF	TGCGCCAGCAGTCCGGGGGAGTGGAATTCACCCCTCCACTTT
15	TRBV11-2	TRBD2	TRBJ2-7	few	CASSPAGTRVTEQYF	TGTGCCAGCAGCCCGGCCGGGACTAGAGTAACCGAGCAGTACTTC
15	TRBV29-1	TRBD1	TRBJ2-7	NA	CSVVTGGVLVLKQYF	TGCAGCGTTGTGACAGGGGGAGTACTCGTCCTCAAGCAGTACTTC
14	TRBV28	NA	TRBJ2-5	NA	CASTLGRNQETQYF	TGTGCCAGCACCCTGGGGAGGAATCAAGAGACCCAGTACTTC
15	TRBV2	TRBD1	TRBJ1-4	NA	CASSDPGQGNEKLFF	TGTGCCAGCAGTGACCCGGGACAGGGTAATGAAAAACTGTTTTTT
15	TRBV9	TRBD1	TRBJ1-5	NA	CASSANGQAGQPQHF	TGTGCCAGCAGCGCCAACGGACAGGCGGGACAGCCCCAGCATTTT
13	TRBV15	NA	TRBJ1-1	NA	CGVRGQMNTEAFF	TGTGGTGTGCGGGGACAAATGAACACTGAAGCTTTCTTT
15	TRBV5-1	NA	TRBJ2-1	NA	CASSPMGSSHNEQFF	TGCGCCAGCTCCCCCATGGGGAGCTCTCACAATGAGCAGTTCTTC
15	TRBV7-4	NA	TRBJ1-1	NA	CASSLRDLGDTEAFF	TGTGCCAGCAGCTTAAGGGACCTAGGTGACACTGAAGCTTTCTTT
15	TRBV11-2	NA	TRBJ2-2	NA	CASSPTVGDTGELFF	TGTGCCAGCAGCCCTACCGTGGGGGACACCGGGGAGCTGTTTTTT
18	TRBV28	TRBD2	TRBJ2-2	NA	CASSFSTIGLAGTGELFF	TGTGCCAGCAGTTTCTCCACCATCGGACTAGCGGGAACCGGGGAGCTGTTTTTT
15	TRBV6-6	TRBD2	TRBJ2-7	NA	CASSNRLAGIYEQYF	TGTGCCAGCAGTAACCGACTAGCGGGGATCTACGAGCAGTACTTC
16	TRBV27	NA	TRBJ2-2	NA	CASSSRQAPNTGELFF	TGTGCCAGCAGTTCCCGACAGGCTCCGAACACCGGGGAGCTGTTTTTT
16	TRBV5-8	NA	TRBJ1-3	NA	CASSKGPRLSGNTIYF	TGTGCCAGCAGCAAGGGACCTCGACTCTCTGGAAACACCATATATTTT
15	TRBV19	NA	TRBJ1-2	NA	CASSISVMHDYGYTF	TGTGCCAGTAGTATCTCAGTCATGCATGACTATGGCTACACCTTC
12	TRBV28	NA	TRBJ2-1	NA	CASSWVGQPRFF	TGTGCCAGCAGTTGGGTAGGACAGCCCCGGTTCTTC